This paragraph reports one TCR beta chain. The specificity of this receptor is unknown. Base qualities are missing; no much larger clone stands one base away. At the junction V is shortened by 2 bases and J by 8 bases; bases outside the gene matches: 18. There are 18 amino acids in the CDR3, from cysteine to phenylalanine inclusive. The read is trimmed to its CDR3 DNA, 54 bases read in frame from base 1. The germline V gene (reference sequence) sets CDR1 to LGHDT and CDR2 to YNNKEL. This sample stems from a study of blood T cell repertoires in COVID-19 (dated by TCRdb to 2020 to 2021). For the wider study: Collaborator samples came from the United States, Italy and Spain and covered acute and convalescent phases of COVID-19. The material from the prospective study consisted of cDNA or gDNA derived from T cells, B-cell-depleted T cells, or PBMCs. The dataset comprised deeply sampled blood TCRbeta repertoires from subjects exposed to, actively infected with, or recovered from COVID-19. The repertoires were released in a freely available public database intended as a resource for research on the immune response to SARS-CoV-2. The samples were drawn from the first 160 participants of the ongoing ImmuneRACE study and from 950 to 1,500 subjects provided by 6 global collaborators. Sample metadata almost always included a de-identified subject ID, COVID-19 status, age in years and sex. Where available, HLA class I and class II types were taken from metadata supplied by the sample provider and were not determined by assay-based typing.

The collaborating institutions used their own protocols to collect whole blood in K2EDTA tubes. For TCRbeta analysis, collaborators shipped samples in one of three forms: frozen whole blood, isolated PBMCs, or DNA extracted from either of those sample types. The immunoSEQ Assay, a bias-controlled multiplex PCR, was used to amplify TCRbeta CDR3 regions from genomic DNA. On the study's bioinformatics: Nucleated cell counts per sample were estimated from amplification of reference gene primers within the assay. To quantify the absolute abundance of each unique TCRbeta CDR3 rearrangement, sequence reads were collapsed and filtered. For each sample, productive Simpson clonality was calculated as the square root of Simpson's diversity index across productive rearrangements. TCRdb provides this immuneACCESS table in a form limited to in-frame rearrangements. Some clones are lacking; in checked studies, under half of them reflect an unresolved V gene, and why the rest are absent is not known. Clone size and V and J calls were adopted from that table, with D and trimming inferred from the DNA. The sample table shows roughly 150,000 clones, and approximately 86% are seen once. The biggest ten clones account for 2% to 3% of the sample.

Overall results and qualifications from the work: The quantity of clinical and demographic metadata differed by source and by participant and was supplied without curation.

The sequencing sample was made of peripheral blood. This clonotype originated in a woman between 65 and 79 years old with acute or convalescent COVID-19. The chain is made from TRBV3-1 (or the pseudogene TRBV3-2) and TRBJ1-3, with 7 junctional bases fitting TRBD1. The DNA sequence follows: TGTGCCAGCAGCCAACCAACTTGGGACAGTTGGATGGGGGACACCATATATTTT. Translated, it gives CASSQPTWDSWMGDTIYF.